This T cell receptor beta chain was retrieved from a study of T cell repertoires in cytomegalovirus infection. Overall study context: Public TCR beta signatures provided an indication of both CMV infection and a matching HLA type. Study findings and constraints: Identification of carriers of CMV plus the relevant HLA was performed using cumulative public TCR beta family frequency.

The V end was cut by 1 base, the J end by 3 bases, with 8 bases between. The CDR3 totals 14 residues. Germline V lookup: CDR1 KGHSH, CDR2 LQKENI. TCRdb passed the reads through MiXCR, listing each CDR3 protein once. The sample lists approximately 250,000 distinct CDR3 sequences, over 8% occurring once. A note on this clonotype: What it binds is unknown.

This sequence joins TRBV18 and TRBJ2-3; a weak D match, TRBD2 (5 bases). The sample was PBMCs. This TCR derives from a human donor in good health (CMV status not recorded). Some clones in this sample may be carry-over from other donors' samples. The CDR3 sequence: CASSPREGTDTQYF. DNA for the CDR3: TGTGCCAGCTCACCACGCGAGGGAACAGATACGCAGTATTTT.